The 5 T cell receptor beta chains below were found in one sample sequenced in a study of CD8 T cells in Susac syndrome. Roughly 0.5 to 1 ug RNA was reverse transcribed with random hexamers. TCRdb independently ran MiXCR on the immunoSEQ multiplex PCR reads; one entry per CDR3 protein. This sample carries 150,000 to 200,000 distinct CDR3 sequences, 93% of them seen once, and the ten largest clones take more than 0.13%. The sequencing sample was made of CD4+ T cells from PBMCs. The receptors shown here come from a human donor in good health.

The chain combines TRBV7-8 with TRBJ2-3, with D possibly TRBD2 on 5 matching bases. Germline lookup yields CDR1 SGHVS and CDR2 FQNEAQ. The CDR3 totals 13 residues. With 5 bases removed from V and 5 bases from J, the gap between germline ends came to 11 bases. CDR3 nucleotide sequence: TGTGCCAGCAGCCCCTTTGAGGGAGATACGCAGTATTTT. Translating gives CASSPFEGDTQYF.

CDR3 protein: CSASQVATNEKLFF. The DNA for the CDR3 is TGCAGTGCTAGTCAGGTCGCAACTAATGAAAAACTGTTTTTT. This rearrangement joins TRBV20-1 to TRBJ1-4; D remains ambiguous. The CDR3 runs 14 residues. The germline V gene has CDR1 DFQATT and CDR2 SNEGSKA (reference sequence). The ends were cut back, 3 bases at V and 0 bases at J, with 8 bases in the middle.

This chain uses TRBV5-1 with TRBJ2-2, with a tentative D call TRBD2 (5 bases). The CDR3 is made up of 14 amino acids. The V end was cut by 1 base, the J end by 6 bases, with 10 bases between. The V gene's germline CDR1 is SGHRS and CDR2 YFSETQ. CDR3 nucleotide sequence: TGCGCCAGCAGCTTGAGGGCTAGCCCCGGGGAGCTGTTTTTT. Translation gives CASSLRASPGELFF.

The V call is TRBV5-1, the J call TRBJ2-1; TRBD2 might be the D (5 bases). This CDR3 spans 15 amino acids. Germline V gene sequence: CDR1 SGHRS, CDR2 YFSETQ. Trimming pared 0 bases from V and 4 bases from J, leaving 11 bases between. CDR3 sequence: CASSLAGDLYNEQFF. CDR3 coding DNA: TGCGCCAGCAGCTTGGCCGGGGATCTGTACAATGAGCAGTTCTTC.

V is TRBV2 and J is TRBJ2-7; D is tentatively TRBD1 or TRBD2 (5 bases each). From germline, CDR1 is SNHLY and CDR2 FYNNEI. The CDR3 loop spans 14 amino acids. V lost 6 bases to trimming and J lost 2 bases, with 14 bases between them. The CDR3 sequence: CASRKGTAAYEQYF. CDR3 bases: TGTGCCAGCAGAAAAGGGACCGCGGCCTACGAGCAGTACTTC.